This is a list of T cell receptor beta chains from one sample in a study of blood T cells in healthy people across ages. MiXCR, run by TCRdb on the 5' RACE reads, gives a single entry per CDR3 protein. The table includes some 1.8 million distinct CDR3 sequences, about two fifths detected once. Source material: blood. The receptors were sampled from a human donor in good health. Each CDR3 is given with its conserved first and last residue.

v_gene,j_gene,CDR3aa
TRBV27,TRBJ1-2,CASRPTGEGGYTF
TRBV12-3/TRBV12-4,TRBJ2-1,CASSNRGVEEQFF
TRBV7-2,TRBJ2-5,CASTRTGGMETQYF
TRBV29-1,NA,CSVVLGDYEQYF
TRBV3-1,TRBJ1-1,CASSQAGGLGTEAFF
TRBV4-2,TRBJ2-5,CASSQDPSGGAEETQYF
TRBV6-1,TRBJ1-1,CASSDSGVSEAFF
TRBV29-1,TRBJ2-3,CSARKLAGSSTDTQYF
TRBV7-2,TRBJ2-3,CASSLIAGGRTDTQYF
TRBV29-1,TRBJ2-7,CSAGLAGHSYEQYF
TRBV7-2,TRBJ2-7,CASSPPGRGPYEQYF
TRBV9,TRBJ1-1,CASSVQEITEAFF
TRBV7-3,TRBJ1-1,CASKLQGNTEAFF
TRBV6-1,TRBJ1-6,CASSELMRNSPLHF
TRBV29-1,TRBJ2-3,CSALQTGTDTQYF
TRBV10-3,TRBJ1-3,CAISAAGGSGNTIYF
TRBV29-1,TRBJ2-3,CSALMTGTSGGASGDTQYF
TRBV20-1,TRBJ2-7,CSAERQGSYEQYF
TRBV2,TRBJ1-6,CASRGVTGSSYNSPLHF
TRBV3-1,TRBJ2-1,CASSQGVGDPYNEQFF
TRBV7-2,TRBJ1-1,CASSLVAAGVNTEAFF
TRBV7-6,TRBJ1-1,CASSVQVDTEAFF
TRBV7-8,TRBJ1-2,CASSATGSGYGYTF
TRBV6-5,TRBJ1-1,CASRRAQATLEAFF
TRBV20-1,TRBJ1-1,CSATANTEAFF
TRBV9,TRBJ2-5,CASSVDGSGETQYF
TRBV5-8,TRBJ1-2,CASSSIFRDPGRPYGYTF
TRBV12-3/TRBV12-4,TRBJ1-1,CASSLRQGDFEAFF
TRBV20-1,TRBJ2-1,CSAPTGTETGNEHFF
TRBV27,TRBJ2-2,CASKTGEVGELFF
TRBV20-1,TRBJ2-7,CSAPPAGQNLVSYEQYF
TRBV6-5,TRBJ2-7,CATNGGLLYEQYF
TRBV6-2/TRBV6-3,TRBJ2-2,CASSKMDRDTGELFF
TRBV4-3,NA,CASSQVFGGAYEQYF
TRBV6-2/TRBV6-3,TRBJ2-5,CASRDRHTQETQYF
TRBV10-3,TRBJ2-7,CAVSASYEQYF
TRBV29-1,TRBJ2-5,CSVRDRVQETQYF
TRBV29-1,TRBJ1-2,CSVEPRQGYYGYTF
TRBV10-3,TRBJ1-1,CAISNLPGLSTEAFF
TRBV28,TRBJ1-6,CASALRGGGSPLHF
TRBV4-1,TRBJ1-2,CASKSQPLSITF
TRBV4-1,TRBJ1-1,CASSQVLLFEAFF
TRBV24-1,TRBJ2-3,CATQGQLHADTQYF
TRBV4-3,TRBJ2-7,CASSQDFVSTYEQYF
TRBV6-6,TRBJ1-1,CASSYSTGFTEAFF
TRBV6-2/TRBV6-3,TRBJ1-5,CASRGGIQPQHF
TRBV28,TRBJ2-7,CASRILAGVNEQYF
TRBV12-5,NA,CASGLTLTGTQFEQYF
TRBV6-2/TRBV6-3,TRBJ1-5,CASSSNRFASNQPQHF
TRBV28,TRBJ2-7,CASGGSFYEQYF